Listed below are T cell receptor beta chains from one sample, sequenced in a study of T cell responses to AZD1222 COVID-19 vaccine. Here immunoSEQ multiplex PCR was the method, and the copy in TCRdb shows in-frame clones only, minus some. This sample has around 180,000 clones, with around 89% found just once. Sequencing used peripheral blood, obtained on day 0 of AZD1222 vaccination. The receptors stem from an adult in good health. Both conserved end residues are part of each CDR3. A D gene is named only where the DNA matches it firmly. Clone size is shown for a subset of rows, as once, few, many or a class of expanded clone.

V,length,size,J,D,CDR3,DNA
TRBV5-1,15,-,TRBJ2-1,-,CASSSPRGGPNEQFF,TGCGCCAGCAGCTCCCCGAGGGGGGGCCCCAATGAGCAGTTCTTC
TRBV11-3,15,-,TRBJ2-3,TRBD1,CASSRGQGGYDTQYF,TGTGCCAGCAGCCGTGGACAGGGGGGTTATGATACGCAGTATTTT
TRBV6-5,13,-,TRBJ1-4,TRBD1,CATQDRLNEKLFF,TGTGCCACCCAGGACAGGTTGAATGAAAAACTGTTTTTT
TRBV11-3,15,-,TRBJ2-2,-,CASSFSDANTGELFF,TGTGCCAGCAGCTTTTCAGATGCGAACACCGGGGAGCTGTTTTTT
TRBV6-1,14,-,TRBJ1-1,-,CASSENRVDTEAFF,TGTGCCAGCAGTGAAAATAGGGTGGACACTGAAGCTTTCTTT
TRBV7-6,13,-,TRBJ2-3,-,CASSPLHESERYF,TGTGCCAGCAGCCCGCTCCATGAGAGCGAAAGATATTTT
TRBV10-3,15,-,TRBJ2-1,-,CAIRSSPFQNNEQFF,TGTGCCATCAGGTCTAGCCCGTTTCAGAACAATGAGCAGTTCTTC
TRBV5-1,16,-,TRBJ2-1,-,CASSLGTNAPYNEQFF,TGCGCCAGCAGCTTGGGAACAAATGCCCCCTACAATGAGCAGTTCTTC
TRBV9,14,-,TRBJ2-3,-,CASSDVGFTDTQYF,TGTGCCAGCAGCGATGTTGGGTTCACAGATACGCAGTATTTT
TRBV7-2,18,-,TRBJ2-6,-,CASSTPRVLKSGANVLTF,TGTGCCAGCAGCACCCCGCGGGTGTTGAAATCTGGGGCCAACGTCCTGACTTTC
TRBV9,16,-,TRBJ1-2,-,CASSVDIGTENSGYTF,TGTGCCAGCAGCGTAGATATTGGGACCGAAAATTCCGGCTACACCTTC
TRBV5-1,15,-,TRBJ2-3,TRBD1,CASSRTGGAVDTQYF,TGCGCCAGCAGCCGGACAGGGGGCGCGGTAGATACGCAGTATTTT
TRBV5-1,13,few,TRBJ2-7,-,CASSLDFQYEQYF,TGCGCCAGCAGCTTGGACTTCCAATACGAGCAGTACTTC
TRBV3-1/TRBV3-2,18,-,TRBJ2-6,-,CASSQGFSSPSGANVLTF,TGTGCCAGCAGCCAAGGATTTTCTAGCCCATCCGGGGCCAACGTCCTGACTTTC
TRBV7-8,14,-,TRBJ2-3,-,CASIRAQGPDTQYF,TGTGCCAGCATCCGAGCGCAGGGCCCAGATACGCAGTATTTT
TRBV30,11,-,TRBJ2-4,TRBD1,CASRTGLIQYF,TGTGCCTCAAGGACAGGGCTCATTCAGTACTTC
TRBV4-3,15,once,TRBJ1-4,TRBD1,CASADRGQGGEKLFF,TGCGCCAGCGCAGACAGGGGGCAGGGGGGTGAAAAACTGTTTTTT